Here is one T cell receptor (beta chain) with its context. The sample is drawn from a study of blood T cell repertoires in COVID-19. The table came from immunoSEQ multiplex PCR; TCRdb's copy has only in-frame clones and leaves some out. The data show some 290,000 clones, roughly 87% seen once. Trimming pared 0 bases from V and 5 bases from J, leaving 11 bases between. Germline V CDR1 and CDR2: PRHDT, FYEKMQ (reference sequence). CDR3 size: 14 residues. Sequencing was performed on peripheral blood. The TCR originated in a woman aged 45-65 years who had recovered from COVID-19. This rearrangement joins TRBV13 to TRBJ2-7; maybe TRBD1 (6 bases). The CDR3 sequence is CASSLGTGTNEQYF. CDR3 nucleotide sequence: TGTGCCAGCAGCTTAGGTACAGGGACCAACGAGCAGTACTTC.